The 32 T cell receptor beta chains presented below share a single source sample, sequenced in a study of radiotherapy plus CTLA-4 blockade in lung cancer. TCRdb keeps only in-frame clones here, not all; method: immunoSEQ multiplex PCR. The top ten hold roughly 6.9% of the sample, which has 95,000 to 150,000 clones, 85% to 90% seen once. Sequences were derived from peripheral blood, sampled from a patient treated with radiotherapy plus ipilimumab. These receptors all stem from a human donor with non-small cell lung cancer that progressed on radiotherapy plus ipilimumab.

CDR3 protein: CASSQDSGSSQYGYTF. DNA for the CDR3: TGCGCCAGCAGCCAAGATTCGGGGTCTTCCCAATATGGCTACACCTTC. The chain has TRBV4-1 and TRBJ1-2; no definite D call. The CDR3 totals 16 residues. Trimming took 0 bases from V and 5 from J, leaving 16 bases between them. CDR1 and CDR2 from the germline V gene are MGHRA and YSYEKL.

This chain connects TRBV6-5 to TRBJ1-1; D remains ambiguous. The germline V and J ends were trimmed by 7 bases and 11 bases, with 14 bases remaining between them. The CDR3 totals 11 residues. Germline CDR1 MNHEY, CDR2 SVGAGI. The CDR3 sequence is CASNGPPGAFF. The CDR3 DNA is TGTGCCAGCAACGGACCTCCGGGGGCTTTCTTT.

This chain uses TRBV5-4 with TRBJ2-1; 7 bases match TRBD2. The CDR3 is 15 residues long. Unmatched junction bases numbered 14, after V lost 4 bases and J lost 10 bases. Germline V gives CDR1 SGHNT, CDR2 YYREEE (reference sequence). In DNA form, the CDR3 reads TGTGCCAGCAGCCTCGGAGGCCGAGGCGGGGGAGAGCAGTTCTTC. Protein product: CASSLGGRGGGEQFF. The full variable domain, with the rest looked up from reference TRBV5-4 and TRBJ2-1, is ETGVTQSPTHLIKTRGQQVTLRCSSQSGHNTVSWYQQALGQGPQFIFQYYREEENGRGNFPPRFSGLQFPNYSSELNVNALELDDSALYLCASSLGGRGGGEQFFGPGTRLTVL.

This chain links TRBV9 with TRBJ2-1, with TRBD2 matching over 7 bases. This CDR3 spans 15 amino acids. CDR1 and CDR2 from the germline V gene are SGDLS and YYNGEE. After removal of 1 base from V and 4 bases from J, the junction contained 5 bases not matched to a gene. This chain's CDR3 is CASSVREGGYNEQFF. The CDR3 region has the DNA TGTGCCAGCAGCGTAAGGGAGGGAGGATACAATGAGCAGTTCTTC. The whole variable domain, remainder taken from reference TRBV9 and TRBJ2-1, is DSGVTQTPKHLITATGQRVTLRCSPRSGDLSVYWYQQSLDQGLQFLIQYYNGEERAKGNILERFSAQQFPDLHSELNLSSLELGDSALYFCASSVREGGYNEQFFGPGTRLTVL.

This clone was detected only once. The rearrangement links TRBV5-4 to TRBJ2-5; TRBD2 matches at 7 bases. Trimming took 4 bases from V and 4 from J; bases not matched to a gene: 13. Germline V gene lookup returns CDR1 SGHNT and CDR2 YYREEE (reference sequence). The CDR3 has 16 residues. CDR3 sequence (DNA): TGTGCCAGCAGCCCTTCCAGGGACTACGTTCGAGAGACCCAGTACTTC. This codes for CASSPSRDYVRETQYF.

CDR3 sequence: CATHRELNTEAFF. The CDR3 DNA reads TGCGCCACCCACAGGGAATTGAACACTGAAGCTTTCTTT. V usage is TRBV4-1 and J usage is TRBJ1-1, with D possibly matching TRBD1 (6 bases). The V and J ends lost 10 bases and 0 bases respectively, with 12 bases between them. This CDR3 comprises 13 residues. CDR1 MGHRA and CDR2 YSYEKL come from the germline V gene.

V usage is TRBV7-2 and J usage is TRBJ2-3; no reliable D call. V was trimmed by 3 bases and J by 7 bases, leaving 14 bases between them. The germline V gene encodes CDR1 SGHTA and CDR2 FQGNSA. The CDR3 runs to 14 residues. The CDR3 region is CASSLAGPRYTQYF. The CDR3 DNA sequence: TGTGCCAGCAGCTTGGCAGGACCCCGGTATACGCAGTATTTT.

This chain links TRBV2 with TRBJ1-1; a weak D match, TRBD1 (5 bases). The V gene lost 1 base and the J gene lost 11 bases, with 11 bases spanning the gap. Germline CDR1 is SNHLY and CDR2 is FYNNEI. The length of the CDR3 is 12 residues. CDR3 amino acids: CASSEDRGKAFF. The CDR3, as DNA: TGTGCCAGCAGTGAAGATAGGGGAAAGGCTTTCTTT.

The chain employs TRBV4-2 and TRBJ1-1; D ambiguous. The V end lost 0 bases, the J end lost 4 bases, and 9 bases lay between the germline ends. Germline CDR1 LGHNA, CDR2 YNFKEQ. CDR3 length: 14 amino acids. The CDR3 is CASSQEVSITEAFF. The CDR3 DNA sequence: TGTGCCAGCAGCCAAGAGGTTAGCATCACTGAAGCTTTCTTT.

The rearrangement uses TRBV6-1 and TRBJ2-3; 9 bases line up with TRBD1. V lost 4 bases, J lost 7 bases, and 15 bases stayed unmatched. This CDR3 is 17 amino acids long. The germline V gene has CDR1 MNHNS and CDR2 SASEGT. CDR3 nucleotide sequence: TGTGCCAGCAGTGCCTTAACAGGGGGCGATGTCGGAAATACGCAGTATTTT. Protein product: CASSALTGGDVGNTQYF.

The chain has TRBV30 and TRBJ1-5; no clear D gene. Germline V gene data show CDR1 as GTSNPN and CDR2 as SVGIG (reference sequence). V was pared by 0 bases and J by 1 base, with 13 bases between. The CDR3 extends over 16 amino acids. CDR3 bases: TGTGCCTGGAGTGTGAGCGGGAATAGAAGCAATCAGCCCCAGCATTTT. Its translation is CAWSVSGNRSNQPQHF. Full variable domain (missing parts from reference TRBV30 and TRBJ1-5): SQTIHQWPATLVQPVGSPLSLECTVEGTSNPNLYWYRQAAGRGLQLLFYSVGIGQISSEVPQNLSASRPQDRQFILSSKKLLLSDSGFYLCAWSVSGNRSNQPQHFGDGTRLSIL.

The CDR3 loop is CASSMEVGNEKLFF. DNA of the CDR3: TGTGCCAGCAGCATGGAGGTGGGAAATGAAAAACTGTTTTTT. V and J are TRBV7-9 and TRBJ1-4; D ambiguous. In germline, CDR1 is SEHNR, CDR2 FQNEAQ (reference sequence). The CDR3 spans 14 residues. V was clipped by 5 bases and J by 5 bases, with 12 bases between them.

The rearrangement links TRBV9 to TRBJ1-1, with D perhaps TRBD1 (5 bases). The CDR3 contains 14 residues. Trimming removed 0 bases at V and 6 bases at J, with 12 bases between. Germline CDR1 SGDLS, CDR2 YYNGEE. This CDR3 reads CASSVVLGPAEAFF. DNA of the CDR3: TGTGCCAGCAGCGTAGTCCTGGGGCCGGCTGAAGCTTTCTTT.

V gene TRBV4-2 combines with J gene TRBJ1-1; TRBD1 matches 9 bases. The CDR3 sequence is 15 residues long. Germline CDR1 reads LGHNA; CDR2 reads YNFKEQ. Unmatched junction bases numbered 7, after V lost 4 bases and J lost 4 bases. The CDR3 DNA follows: TGTGCCAGCAGCCGAGCCGGGACAGGGTTCACTGAAGCTTTCTTT. Its translation is CASSRAGTGFTEAFF.

The chain is built from TRBV18 and TRBJ1-1; 7 nucleotides line up with TRBD1. After removal of 2 bases from V and 5 bases from J, the junction contained 5 bases not matched to a gene. Germline V CDR1 and CDR2: KGHSH, LQKENI. The CDR3 totals 14 residues. The DNA for the CDR3 is TGTGCCAGCTCACCAGGACAGGCGGGAACTGAAGCTTTCTTT. Encoded protein: CASSPGQAGTEAFF.

The chain couples TRBV6-5 to TRBJ2-2; D remains ambiguous. CDR1 is MNHEY and CDR2 is SVGAGI in the germline V gene. V lost 5 bases, J lost 3 bases, and 13 bases lay in between. The CDR3 sequence is 15 residues long. This CDR3 is CASSQTPRHTGELFF. In DNA, the CDR3 is TGTGCCAGCAGTCAAACCCCACGGCACACCGGGGAGCTGTTTTTT.

The gene calls are TRBV5-1 and TRBJ2-3; D is perhaps TRBD2 (6 bases). V dropped 3 bases and J dropped 1 base, with 15 bases sitting between them. This CDR3 comprises 16 residues. From germline, CDR1 is SGHRS and CDR2 YFSETQ. The CDR3 nucleotides read TGCGCCAGCAGCTCGCTAGCGAATCTTGGCACAGATACGCAGTATTTT. Amino acids: CASSSLANLGTDTQYF.

The chain links TRBV15 to TRBJ2-3; D is uncertain. This CDR3 is built from 14 residues. The germline CDR1 and CDR2 sequences are LNHNV and YYDKDF (reference sequence). Trimming removed 1 base from V and 2 bases from J, with 7 bases in between. CDR3 in amino acids: CATSRGLNTDTQYF. The CDR3 DNA follows: TGTGCCACCAGCAGAGGTCTCAACACAGATACGCAGTATTTT. Variable domain in full (rest from reference TRBV15 and TRBJ2-3): DAMVIQNPRYQVTQFGKPVTLSCSQTLNHNVMYWYQQKSSQAPKLLFHYYDKDFNNEADTPDNFQSRRPNTSFCFLDIRSPGLGDTAMYLCATSRGLNTDTQYFGPGTRLTVL.

This rearrangement joins TRBV15 to TRBJ2-4; TRBD1 might be the D (6 bases). Germline V gene lookup returns CDR1 LNHNV and CDR2 YYDKDF (reference sequence). Trimming pared 0 bases from V and 9 bases from J, leaving 12 bases between. The CDR3 sequence is 14 residues long. The CDR3 region is CATSRDQGQGIQYF. CDR3 sequence (DNA): TGTGCCACCAGCAGAGACCAGGGGCAGGGCATTCAGTACTTC.

This chain uses TRBV10-2 with TRBJ2-1, with 10 nucleotides matching TRBD2. The length of the CDR3 is 15 residues. Trimming took 6 bases from V and 6 from J; bases not matched to a gene: 8. CDR1 is WSHSY and CDR2 is SAAADI in the germline V gene. The CDR3 sequence: CASRSGTSARNEQFF. The CDR3 nucleotides are TGCGCCAGCAGATCCGGGACTAGCGCCCGCAATGAGCAGTTCTTC.

The CDR3 loop is CASSVGFGEQFF. The CDR3 bases are TGTGCCAGCAGTGTAGGGTTCGGTGAGCAGTTCTTC. The rearrangement joins TRBV6-1 to TRBJ2-1, with D hard to call. CDR1 MNHNS and CDR2 SASEGT come from the germline V gene. The V end was cut by 4 bases, the J end by 9 bases, with 10 bases between. The length of the CDR3 is 12 residues.

The chain couples TRBV6-5 to TRBJ1-1; unclear D gene. The CDR3 length is 13 residues. Trimming removed 0 bases from V and 11 bases from J, with 13 bases in between. Germline values: CDR1 MNHEY, CDR2 SVGAGI. CDR3 sequence: CASSYSGHSYAFF. CDR3 nucleotides: TGTGCCAGCAGTTACTCAGGGCATTCGTACGCTTTCTTT.

The chain links TRBV30 to TRBJ1-3, with D possibly TRBD1 on 5 matching bases. Trimming took off 7 bases at V and 1 base at J, with 20 bases between the two ends. This CDR3 is 16 amino acids long. The germline V gene encodes CDR1 GTSNPN and CDR2 SVGIG (reference sequence). The DNA of the CDR3 is TGTGCCTCCTCCAGAGGGGCGGCCCGGTCTGGAAACACCATATATTTT. As protein: CASSRGAARSGNTIYF. Drawing the rest from reference TRBV30 and TRBJ1-3, the complete variable domain is SQTIHQWPATLVQPVGSPLSLECTVEGTSNPNLYWYRQAAGRGLQLLFYSVGIGQISSEVPQNLSASRPQDRQFILSSKKLLLSDSGFYLCASSRGAARSGNTIYFGEGSWLTVV.

The gene calls are TRBV6-6 and TRBJ2-5; the D gene is possibly TRBD1 (5 bases). The V gene's germline CDR1 is MNHNY and CDR2 SVGAGI (reference sequence). CDR3 length: 14 amino acids. V was cut by 2 bases and J by 1 base, with 8 bases left in between. The chain's CDR3 is CASSYARGQETQYF. CDR3 nucleotide sequence: TGTGCCAGCAGTTACGCTAGGGGCCAAGAGACCCAGTACTTC.

The rearrangement uses TRBV18 and TRBJ2-3, with D possibly being TRBD1 (6 bases). There are 17 residues in the CDR3. Germline V gene sequence: CDR1 KGHSH, CDR2 LQKENI. V lost 1 base and J 3 bases, leaving 17 bases between the germline ends. The CDR3 reads CASSPLTRGLRTDTQYF. Here the CDR3 DNA reads TGTGCCAGCTCACCACTAACCAGGGGTTTACGGACAGATACGCAGTATTTT.

To note about this clone: The germline gene is not matched at one end of the junction; a read error may be the cause. The rearrangement links TRBV7-8 to TRBJ1-4; a possible D gene is TRBD1 (6 bases). Germline-derived CDR1 and CDR2 are SGHVS and FQNEAQ. The CDR3 spans 15 residues. The CDR3 DNA reads as TGTGCCAGCAGCCTAGCCGGGACACAGAATGAAAAACTGTTTTTT. It specifies CASSLAGTQNEKLFF. Combining the CDR3 with reference TRBV7-8 and TRBJ1-4 gives the whole variable domain GAGVSQSPRYKVAKRGQDVALRCDPISGHVSLFWYQQALGQGPEFLTYFQNEAQLDKSGLPSDRFFAERPEGSVSTLKIQRTQQEDSAVYLCASSLAGTQNEKLFFGSGTQLSVL.

V gene TRBV6-5 combines with J gene TRBJ2-1; no clear D gene. The ends were cut back, 7 bases at V and 9 bases at J, with 16 bases in the middle. CDR1 is MNHEY and CDR2 is SVGAGI in the germline V gene. The CDR3 is 13 amino acids. CDR3 bases: TGTGCCAGCACCCCCGGCGGATCGGTTGAGCAGTTCTTC. It is translated as CASTPGGSVEQFF.

This clone was found once. The chain has TRBV18 and TRBJ2-7; 8 nucleotides line up with TRBD1. This CDR3 comprises 15 residues. J was trimmed by 7 bases and V by 0 bases; bases with no gene match: 8. Germline V gene data show CDR1 as KGHSH and CDR2 as LQKENI. The chain's CDR3 is CASSPPRTGTGEQYF. CDR3 DNA sequence: TGTGCCAGCTCACCACCGAGGACAGGGACGGGGGAGCAGTACTTC.

This chain joins TRBV6-1 and TRBJ1-1, with a possible D match to TRBD1 (5 bases). V shed 6 bases and J shed 6 bases, with 20 bases lying between them. The CDR3 sequence is 15 residues long. Germline assignment: CDR1 MNHNS and CDR2 SASEGT. CDR3: CASSPRQGLRAEAFF. Written as DNA, the CDR3 is TGTGCCAGCAGCCCAAGGCAGGGCCTTAGGGCTGAAGCTTTCTTT.

CDR3 in amino acids: CASSFGAGAGAEAFF. The DNA of the CDR3 is TGTGCCAGCAGCTTCGGGGCAGGGGCGGGCGCTGAAGCTTTCTTT. The chain recombines TRBV7-2 with TRBJ1-1; D possibly corresponds to TRBD1 (6 bases). CDR1 is SGHTA, CDR2 FQGNSA, per germline. The V gene lost 3 bases and the J gene lost 6 bases, with 17 bases spanning the gap. This CDR3 has 15 amino acids.

V is TRBV19 and J is TRBJ2-5, with TRBD1 as a possible D gene (5 bases). The V end was cut by 3 bases, the J end by 1 base, with 9 bases between. Germline CDR1 is LNHDA and CDR2 is SQIVND (reference sequence). This CDR3 spans 14 amino acids. The CDR3 DNA reads TGTGCCAGTAGTATTCAGGGCCTCCAAGAGACCCAGTACTTC. It codes for CASSIQGLQETQYF.

The rearrangement uses TRBV6-1 and TRBJ2-7; D perhaps matches TRBD2 (5 bases). V dropped 4 bases and J dropped 1 base, with 11 bases sitting between them. Germline assignment: CDR1 MNHNS and CDR2 SASEGT. The CDR3 loop spans 14 amino acids. This CDR3 is CASSADWGSYEQYF. Written as DNA, the CDR3 is TGTGCCAGCAGTGCGGACTGGGGATCCTACGAGCAGTACTTC.